This record looks at one TCR beta chain sequence and its context. J gave up 0 bases and V 3 bases, and 9 bases lay outside the gene matches. The germline V gene encodes CDR1 KGHSH and CDR2 LQKENI. This CDR3 is 17 amino acids long. This sample is drawn from a study of blood T cell repertoires in COVID-19. Original methodology: Reference gene primer amplification gave estimated nucleated cell counts. Clones were read by immunoSEQ multiplex PCR, and TCRdb kept only the in-frame ones, dropping some. That table gives V, J and clone size, and the DNA gave D and trimming. The repertoire consists of 200,000 to 300,000 clones, with about nine tenths occurring once and the leading ten covering 1.5% to 2%.

Sequences were obtained from peripheral blood. The receptor comes from a woman aged 60 to 75 who had recovered from COVID-19. The rearrangement links TRBV18 to TRBJ2-3; TRBD2 matches 7 bases. The CDR3 bases are TGTGCCAGCTCACCCGTCTGGCAGCGGGGTAGCACAGATACGCAGTATTTT. It encodes CASSPVWQRGSTDTQYF.